This T cell receptor (beta chain) was profiled in a study of lymphopenia after photon versus proton radiotherapy. Measured with immunoSEQ multiplex PCR; TCRdb has only the in-frame clones, and not every one. The data show 53,000 or so clones, 80% to 90% seen once. General study findings and limits: Under photons, naive T cells and diversity fell while effector/memory populations rose.

Of note for this clone: What it recognizes is unknown.

This sample comprised peripheral blood, obtained from a patient treated with photon-based radiotherapy. This clonotype was sampled from a man in his fifties with gastric cancer.

For the CDR3, the DNA is TGTGCCACCAGCGCGGACGGCTGGGGACAGGGGAACGACGAGCAGTACTTC. This encodes CATSADGWGQGNDEQYF. The gene calls are TRBV15 and TRBJ2-7, with 10 bases matching TRBD1. The CDR3 consists of 17 residues. From germline, CDR1 is LNHNV and CDR2 YYDKDF (reference sequence). The V and J ends lost 5 bases and 5 bases, in that order; junction bases with no gene match: 15.